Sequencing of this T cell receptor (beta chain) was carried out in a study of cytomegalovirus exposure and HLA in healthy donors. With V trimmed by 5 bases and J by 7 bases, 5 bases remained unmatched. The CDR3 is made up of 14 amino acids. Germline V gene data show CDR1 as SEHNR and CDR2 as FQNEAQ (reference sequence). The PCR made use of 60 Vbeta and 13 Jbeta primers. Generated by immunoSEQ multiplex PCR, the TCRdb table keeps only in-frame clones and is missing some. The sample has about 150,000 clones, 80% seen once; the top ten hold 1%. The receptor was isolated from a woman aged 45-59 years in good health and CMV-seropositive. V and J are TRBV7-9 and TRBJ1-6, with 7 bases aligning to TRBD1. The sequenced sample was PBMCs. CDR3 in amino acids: CASSTTGANSPLHF. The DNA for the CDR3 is TGTGCCAGCAGCACAACAGGGGCCAATTCACCCCTCCACTTT.